At least ten counts were recorded for the clone carrying this TCR beta chain. Its target is not known. The library was built for alpha chains, so this beta chain is an off-target read and its size means little. TCRdb independently ran MiXCR on the 5' RACE reads; one entry per CDR3 protein. In the table there are approximately 13,000 distinct CDR3 sequences, under 6% of which are singletons. The source of the sample is a study of spatial heterogeneity in lung cancer. Overall study: In the raw reads, each unique TCR and UMI combination was present more than ten times on average. General study points: Counts of expanded intratumoral alpha and beta TCRs tracked tumor mutation counts.

This CDR3 has 11 residues. Between the trimmed V and J ends, which lost 6 bases and 5 bases, there was a span of 6 bases. The time point here: sample taken at primary tumor resection. Unsorted whole RNA of tumor, nontumor lung or frozen PBMC was sequenced. The V call is TRBV12-3 or TRBV12-4, the J call TRBJ2-3; no firm D call. The input for sequencing was lung tumor tissue, taken at surgery. The clonotype was recovered from a male donor with early-stage non-small cell lung cancer. CDR3 residues: CASRRGDTQYF. In nucleotides, the CDR3 is TGTGCCAGCAGGCGCGGAGATACGCAGTATTTT.